The 22 T cell receptor beta chains reported below all come from one sample, sequenced in a study of CD8 T cells in ankylosing spondylitis. General study findings and limits: Roughly eight highly homologous variants formed a TCR beta motif that appeared characteristic of ankylosing spondylitis blood.

TCRdb processed the 5' RACE reads anew with MiXCR; each CDR3 protein has one entry. In the table there are 450,000 to 550,000 distinct CDR3 sequences, approximately 5.3% of which are singletons. What these receptors recognize is not known. Input material: blood, either unsorted or a sorted T cell fraction (not recorded which). These receptors originate from a male donor with ankylosing spondylitis.

This clonotype appeared many times. The chain employs TRBV12-3 or TRBV12-4 and TRBJ1-4, with 7 bases that match TRBD1. V trimming: 4 bases; J trimming: 12 bases; junction bases outside the gene matches: 14. The CDR3 spans 15 residues. CDR3 DNA: TGTGCCAGCAGTTCACCCGGGACAGACGTTTTTGAACTGTTTTTT. It is translated as CASSSPGTDVFELFF.

This clonotype appeared many times. The chain uses TRBV2 and TRBJ1-1; no firm D call. The V end was cut by 7 bases, the J end by 1 base, with 10 bases between. The germline CDR1 and CDR2 sequences are SNHLY and FYNNEI. The CDR3 consists of 13 residues. CDR3: CASNYEGNTEAFF. Here the CDR3 DNA reads TGTGCCAGCAATTACGAGGGGAACACTGAAGCTTTCTTT.

The CDR3 nucleotides are TGTGCCAGCAGCTTAATAGGGGGTACTATCCAAGAGACCCAGTACTTC. Protein: CASSLIGGTIQETQYF. The V and J genes are TRBV7-6 and TRBJ2-5; D possibly corresponds to TRBD1 (6 bases). This CDR3 has 16 amino acids. The germline V and J ends were trimmed by 2 bases and 1 base, with 14 bases remaining between them. Germline V gene lookup returns CDR1 SGHVS and CDR2 FNYEAQ.

This clonotype has ten or more counts. The chain combines TRBV12-3 or TRBV12-4 with TRBJ2-1; 12 bases are shared with TRBD2. This CDR3 is built from 14 residues. Unmatched junction bases numbered 1, after V lost 4 bases and J lost 6 bases. The CDR3 DNA follows: TGTGCCAGCAGTTCTAGCGGGAGGGTCAATGAGCAGTTCTTC. Protein product: CASSSSGRVNEQFF.

This clonotype was seen many times. The gene calls are TRBV6-5 and TRBJ2-3, with a weak D call TRBD2 (5 bases). There are 13 residues in the CDR3. V was clipped by 2 bases and J by 6 bases, with 9 bases between them. Germline V gene sequence: CDR1 MNHEY, CDR2 SVGAGI. The CDR3: CASSYAGPDTQYF. CDR3 nucleotide sequence: TGTGCCAGCAGTTACGCGGGCCCCGATACGCAGTATTTT.

This clonotype was seen many times. The chain is built from TRBV29-1 and TRBJ2-1; D may be TRBD2 (5 bases). Deletions cut 6 bases from V and 0 bases from J, with 12 bases between. CDR3 length: 14 amino acids. Germline V gene data show CDR1 as SQVTM and CDR2 as ANQGSEA. Written as DNA, the CDR3 is TGCAGCGTGAGAAGCGGAAGCTCCTACAATGAGCAGTTCTTC. It translates to CSVRSGSSYNEQFF.

This chain joins TRBV20-1 and TRBJ2-1, with a weak D call TRBD2 (6 bases). The ends were cut back, 5 bases at V and 0 bases at J, with 14 bases in the middle. The CDR3 contains 15 residues. The germline CDR1 and CDR2 sequences are DFQATT and SNEGSKA (reference sequence). The CDR3 DNA follows: TGCAGTGCTTATGGGACTTCCAGCTCCTACAATGAGCAGTTCTTC. Amino acids: CSAYGTSSSYNEQFF.

At least ten counts were recorded for this clonotype. The chain has TRBV29-1 and TRBJ1-2; D is undetermined. Trimming left V 2 bases short and J 3 bases short, with 22 bases between. This CDR3 comprises 17 residues. From germline, CDR1 is SQVTM and CDR2 ANQGSEA. CDR3 DNA sequence: TGCAGCGTTGAAATCCGGGTTGCTTCGGATCTCGACTATGGCTACACCTTC. Translated: CSVEIRVASDLDYGYTF.

In its sample, this clonotype was seen many times. The rearrangement joins TRBV12-3 or TRBV12-4 to TRBJ1-2; 9 bases agree with TRBD1. The CDR3 runs 14 residues. With 5 bases clipped from V and 8 bases from J, the junction kept 9 bases outside the gene matches. The CDR3 sequence is CASSPGQGREGYTF. The CDR3 DNA sequence: TGTGCCAGCAGTCCTGGACAGGGGCGCGAGGGCTACACCTTC.

This clonotype occurred many times. The V call is TRBV7-6, the J call TRBJ2-7; D possibly uses TRBD1 or TRBD2 (8 bases each). This CDR3 has 16 amino acids. CDR1 SGHVS and CDR2 FNYEAQ come from the germline V gene. V lost 5 bases and J 0 bases, leaving 17 bases between the germline ends. CDR3 amino acids: CASSQGASGSSYEQYF. In DNA form, the CDR3 reads TGTGCCAGCAGCCAGGGGGCCAGCGGGAGCTCCTACGAGCAGTACTTC.

This clonotype was detected ten times or more. V usage is TRBV29-1 and J usage is TRBJ2-3; 10 bases fit TRBD2. The V gene end was trimmed by 7 bases and the J gene end by 5 bases; junction bases not matched to a gene: 9. Per the germline V gene, CDR1 is SQVTM and CDR2 is ANQGSEA. The CDR3 runs to 14 residues. Here the CDR3 DNA reads TGCAGCGACCTAGCGGGAGTGGGCGGAGATACGCAGTATTTT. This sequence encodes CSDLAGVGGDTQYF.

The chain couples TRBV5-1 to TRBJ1-2; 8 positions match TRBD1. The CDR3 has 14 amino acids. From germline, CDR1 is SGHRS and CDR2 YFSETQ. The junction had 5 bases not matched to a gene; V was cut back by 1 base and J by 6 bases. The CDR3 loop is CASSLRQGADGYTF. In nucleotides, the CDR3 is TGCGCCAGCAGCTTGCGTCAGGGGGCAGATGGCTACACCTTC.

This clonotype was seen a few times. This chain joins TRBV20-1 and TRBJ1-2; 7 bases line up with TRBD1. Trimming cost V 0 bases and J 8 bases; bases outside gene matches: 12. This CDR3 region has 15 residues. In germline, CDR1 is DFQATT, CDR2 SNEGSKA (reference sequence). Here the CDR3 reads CSARDRPNNRGGYTF. CDR3 nucleotide sequence: TGCAGTGCTAGAGATCGCCCAAATAACAGGGGCGGCTACACCTTC.

This clonotype was counted at least ten times. V and J are TRBV6-1 and TRBJ2-7, with D perhaps TRBD2 (5 bases). The CDR3 loop spans 12 amino acids. CDR1 MNHNS and CDR2 SASEGT come from the germline V gene. With 4 bases removed from V and 9 bases from J, the gap between germline ends came to 13 bases. The CDR3 DNA is TGTGCCAGCAGTGGAGGATGGGAGCGGCAGTACTTC. Amino acids: CASSGGWERQYF.

The rearrangement links TRBV2 to TRBJ1-1, with no clear D. CDR1 and CDR2 (germline): SNHLY, FYNNEI. Deletions cut 11 bases from V and 0 bases from J, with 10 bases between. The CDR3 has 12 amino acids. The CDR3: CAGSTLNTEAFF. In nucleotides, the CDR3 is TGTGCCGGGTCAACATTGAACACTGAAGCTTTCTTT.

The chain has TRBV20-1 and TRBJ2-2; 13 bases match TRBD2. In germline, CDR1 is DFQATT, CDR2 SNEGSKA (reference sequence). This CDR3 has 16 residues. The trim removed 6 bases at V and 5 bases at J, leaving 9 bases unmatched. The CDR3 loop is CSAPRLAGGGTGELFF. The CDR3 coding sequence is TGCAGTGCGCCGCGACTAGCGGGGGGAGGAACCGGGGAGCTGTTTTTT.

This clonotype was observed at least ten times. This chain links TRBV27 with TRBJ2-3; 8 nucleotides align to TRBD1. The CDR3 sequence is 15 residues long. The V segment lost 5 bases and the J segment 3 bases; nucleotides outside the gene matches: 7. Germline V gene data show CDR1 as MNHEY and CDR2 as SMNVEV (reference sequence). The CDR3 is CASSHRQGRTDTQYF. The CDR3 coding sequence is TGTGCCAGCAGTCATCGACAGGGGCGGACAGATACGCAGTATTTT.

This clonotype has just a few counts. The chain employs TRBV27 and TRBJ2-3; possibly TRBD1 or TRBD2 for D (6 bases each). Germline values: CDR1 MNHEY, CDR2 SMNVEV (reference sequence). The CDR3 loop spans 16 amino acids. V was cut by 3 bases and J by 0 bases, with 13 bases left in between. CDR3 region: CASSFGGRASTDTQYF. The CDR3 nucleotides read TGTGCCAGCAGTTTTGGGGGGCGCGCTAGCACAGATACGCAGTATTTT.

The sample holds many counts of this clonotype. This sequence joins TRBV4-2 and TRBJ2-1; a weak D match, TRBD1 (7 bases). Trimming removed 3 bases at V and 7 bases at J, with 16 bases between. This CDR3 comprises 15 residues. The germline V gene encodes CDR1 LGHNA and CDR2 YNFKEQ. CDR3 DNA: TGTGCCAGCAGCCAGGTTGCCAGGGGGAGGAATGAGCAGTTCTTC. This translates into CASSQVARGRNEQFF.

This clonotype showed up many times. The gene calls are TRBV6-5 and TRBJ2-7, with unresolved D. Looked up from germline, CDR1 is MNHEY and CDR2 is SVGAGI. V shed 0 bases and J shed 2 bases, with 8 bases lying between them. The length of the CDR3 is 14 residues. The CDR3: CASSYSRSAYEQYF. The CDR3 bases are TGTGCCAGCAGTTACTCGAGAAGCGCCTACGAGCAGTACTTC.

This clonotype was seen more than once but under ten times. The V call is TRBV4-1, the J call TRBJ2-2; D not certain. The V gene's germline CDR1 is MGHRA and CDR2 YSYEKL. The V end was cut by 2 bases, the J end by 6 bases, with 16 bases between. CDR3 length: 16 amino acids. CDR3 sequence: CASSQWPYEQSGELFF. In nucleotides, the CDR3 is TGCGCCAGCAGCCAATGGCCTTATGAACAGTCCGGGGAGCTGTTTTTT.

In its sample, this clonotype was seen many times. V usage is TRBV5-1 and J usage is TRBJ2-7, with a weak D call TRBD1 (5 bases). The germline V gene has CDR1 SGHRS and CDR2 YFSETQ. Trimming left V 1 base short and J 1 base short, with 9 bases between. The CDR3 has 14 residues. CDR3 amino acids: CASSLRQNSYEQYF. DNA for the CDR3: TGCGCCAGCAGCTTGCGACAGAATTCCTACGAGCAGTACTTC.